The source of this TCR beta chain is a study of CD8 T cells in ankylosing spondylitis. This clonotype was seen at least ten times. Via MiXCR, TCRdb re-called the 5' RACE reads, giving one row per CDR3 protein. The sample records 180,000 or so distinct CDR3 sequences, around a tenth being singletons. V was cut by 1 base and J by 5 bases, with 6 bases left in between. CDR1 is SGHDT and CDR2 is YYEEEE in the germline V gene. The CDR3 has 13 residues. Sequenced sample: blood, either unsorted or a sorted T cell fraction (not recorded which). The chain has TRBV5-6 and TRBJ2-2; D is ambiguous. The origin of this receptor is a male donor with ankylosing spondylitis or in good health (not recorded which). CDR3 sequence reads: CASSLSGTGELFF. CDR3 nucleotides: TGTGCCAGCAGCTTGTCCGGGACCGGGGAGCTGTTTTTT. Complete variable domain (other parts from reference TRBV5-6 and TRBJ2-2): DAGVTQSPTHLIKTRGQQVTLRCSPKSGHDTVSWYQQALGQGPQFIFQYYEEEERQRGNFPDRFSGHQFPNYSSELNVNALLLGDSALYLCASSLSGTGELFFGEGSRLTVL.